This T cell receptor beta chain stems from a study of T-cell memory formation after mild COVID-19. This clonotype was detected a few times. Its antigen remains unknown. General study results and limits: Pre-infection memory carried some responding clones, suggesting that cross-reactive memory joined.

TCRdb called the 5' RACE reads again in MiXCR, with one record for every CDR3 protein. The sample lists 140,000 to 150,000 distinct CDR3 sequences; 25% were seen once. Sequencing input: PBMCs or a T cell subset sorted from them (not recorded which). The clonotype comes from an adult woman who had mild COVID-19 (a few samples of this study predate the infection). Cell type and time point are not known.

The CDR3 nucleotides are TGCGCCAGCAGCCCATCCCATGAGCAGTTCTTC. Residues: CASSPSHEQFF. This chain joins TRBV5-1 and TRBJ2-1; D uncertain. Germline V gives CDR1 SGHRS, CDR2 YFSETQ. With 4 bases removed from V and 8 bases from J, the gap between germline ends came to 7 bases. The CDR3 is 11 amino acids.